Sequencing of this T cell receptor beta chain was carried out in a study of T-cell memory formation after mild COVID-19. In this sample, this clonotype turned up a few times. What it recognizes is unknown. One entry per CDR3 protein results from TCRdb running MiXCR on the 5' RACE reads. The sample lists 250,000 to 300,000 distinct CDR3 sequences, more than 15% occurring once. Study-wide points: Later expanders leaned toward CD4+, whereas clones contracting from day 15 to 85 were balanced CD4/CD8. Clones that contracted clustered mainly in CM and EM if CD4+ and in EMRA if CD8+. Researchers found some responding clones in pre-infection memory, a sign that cross-reactive memory joined.

V lost 5 bases to trimming and J lost 3 bases, with 19 bases between them. The CDR3 is 17 amino acids. Per the germline V gene, CDR1 is SGHVS and CDR2 is FQNEAQ. The source is a man aged 18 to 30 who had mild COVID-19 (a few samples of this study predate the infection). Cell type and time point are not known. The gene calls are TRBV7-8 and TRBJ2-2; D possibly matches TRBD1 or TRBD2 (5 bases each). The sample taken for sequencing was PBMCs or a T cell subset sorted from them (not recorded which). The DNA for the CDR3 is TGTGCCAGCAGCCACCAGGTTCCGGGGCAGTACACCGGGGAGCTGTTTTTT. Translated: CASSHQVPGQYTGELFF.